These T cell receptor beta chains were read from a single sample in a study of breast tumors, draining lymph nodes, adjacent tissues. TCRdb re-analysed the multiplex PCR reads in MiXCR, keeping a single row per CDR3 protein. Of fewer than 90,000 distinct CDR3 sequences in the sample, around 30% were seen once. The sample consisted of axillary lymph node tissue. The receptors derive from a female donor with breast cancer. Some clones in this sample may be carry-over from other donors' samples. CDR3s include the opening cysteine and the closing phenylalanine or tryptophan. The order of the fields is clone size, D gene, V gene, J gene, CDR3 DNA, CDR3 protein. D genes are given only for firm matches. Size is omitted from some rows. Given values are once, few, many or a class for expanded clones.

many	TRBD1	TRBV7-9	TRBJ2-7	TGTGCCAGCAGCCCCTGGGGGGGACAGGGTAGGCACGAGCAGTACTTC	CASSPWGGQGRHEQYF
many	.	TRBV9	TRBJ2-3	TGTGCCAGCAGCGTCAGCATTGACGGCACAGATACGCAGTATTTT	CASSVSIDGTDTQYF
many	.	TRBV20-1	TRBJ2-4	TGCAGTGCTAGAACAATTTCTATTCAGTACTTC	CSARTISIQYF
many	TRBD1	TRBV20-1	TRBJ1-2	TGCAGTGCTAGAGATCAGGGGGGGGGGTATGGCTACACCTTC	CSARDQGGGYGYTF
many	.	TRBV12-3/TRBV12-4	TRBJ2-3	TGTGCCAGCAGTTTGAACAGCCGGACAGATACGCAGTATTTT	CASSLNSRTDTQYF
.	TRBD2	TRBV5-1	TRBJ2-1	TGCGCCAGCAGCTGGACGCTGCGGGGGGCCTACAATGAGCAGTTCTTC	CASSWTLRGAYNEQFF
many	.	TRBV5-1	TRBJ1-1	TGCGCCAGCAGCTTGGCCCGCTCGAACACTGAAGCTTTCTTT	CASSLARSNTEAFF
many	TRBD1	TRBV10-3	TRBJ2-7	TGTGCCATCAGTGAGTCGACGTCTGGGACAGCCTACGAGCAGTACTTC	CAISESTSGTAYEQYF
many	.	TRBV7-2	TRBJ2-1	TGTGCCAGCAGCTCTTGGATGATGGTTTCGAATGAGCAGTTCTTC	CASSSWMMVSNEQFF
.	.	TRBV18	TRBJ1-1	TGTGCCAGCTCACCACAAGGCTTCACAGGCTCACCAACCGAAGCTTTCTTT	CASSPQGFTGSPTEAFF
.	TRBD1	TRBV4-2	TRBJ1-5	TGTGCCAGCGGTACAGGGGAGACTCAGCCCCAGCATTTT	CASGTGETQPQHF
many	TRBD2	TRBV7-3	TRBJ2-1	TGTGCCAGCAGCCCATATGGCCAGCGGGGTCCCCATGAGCAGTTCTTC	CASSPYGQRGPHEQFF
.	.	TRBV4-1	TRBJ2-5	TGCGCCAGCAGCCAAGGGGTAGGGGAAGAGACCCAGTACTTC	CASSQGVGEETQYF
many	.	TRBV18	TRBJ1-3	TGTGCCAGCTCACCATCCGGGGGCTCAAGCTCTGGAAACACCATATATTTT	CASSPSGGSSSGNTIYF
many	.	TRBV7-2	TRBJ2-6	TGTGCCAGCAGTAGGGTATCTGGGGCCAACGTCCTGACTTTC	CASSRVSGANVLTF
many	.	TRBV7-9	TRBJ2-5	TGTGCCAGCAGCTCCTCGACTCCGGGGAAGGAGACCCAGTACTTC	CASSSSTPGKETQYF